This is a list of T cell receptor beta chains from one sample in a study of blood T cell repertoires in COVID-19. The repertoire was sequenced with immunoSEQ multiplex PCR; TCRdb's copy has only in-frame clones and lacks some. The sample records about 240,000 clones, about 83% being singletons. The sample consisted of PBMCs or T cells enriched from blood (not recorded which). These receptors came from a woman aged 40 to 50 who had been exposed to COVID-19. Both conserved end residues are part of each CDR3. Each record gives: V gene, D gene, clone size, J gene, CDR3 length, CDR3 DNA, CDR3 protein. The D gene is left open where the match is weak. Where a row states a size, it is once, few, many or the class of an expanded clone; other rows omit it.

>TRBV5-1|TRBD2|.|TRBJ2-7|15
TGCGCCAGCAGCCCGGAAGGCGGGGGAGTCTACGAGCAGTACTTC
CASSPEGGGVYEQYF
>TRBV7-2|.|.|TRBJ1-1|15
TGTGCCAGCGCCGCCCAAAAAGGGGAGAACACTGAAGCTTTCTTT
CASAAQKGENTEAFF
>TRBV9|.|.|TRBJ2-7|15
TGTGCCAGCAGCGTAGGGGCCTCGGAATCCTACGAGCAGTACTTC
CASSVGASESYEQYF
>TRBV28|.|.|TRBJ2-7|15
TGTGCCAGCAGTCTCTTCGCAGGAGGGATCTACGAGCAGTACTTC
CASSLFAGGIYEQYF
>TRBV11-2|TRBD1|.|TRBJ1-2|15
TGTGCCAGCAGCTTAGCGGGGACAGGGGTGTATGGCTACACCTTC
CASSLAGTGVYGYTF
>TRBV18|.|once|TRBJ2-5|15
TGTGCCAGCTCGTTCAACCCGGGGGGCAAAGAGACCCAGTACTTC
CASSFNPGGKETQYF
>TRBV12-3/TRBV12-4|.|.|TRBJ1-1|13
TGTGCCAGCAGTTCAATCAGGGGCACTGAAGCTTTCTTT
CASSSIRGTEAFF
>TRBV3-1/TRBV3-2|TRBD1|.|TRBJ1-6|14
TGTGCCAGCAGCCCTTGGACAGGGGATTCACCCCTCCACTTT
CASSPWTGDSPLHF
>TRBV7-3|TRBD1|.|TRBJ1-6|14
TGTGCCAGCAGCAGACAGGGAACGAATTCACCCCTCCACTTT
CASSRQGTNSPLHF
>TRBV7-2|.|.|TRBJ1-3|14
TGTGCCAGCAGCTTAGCTGGGGGCCGGGACACCATATATTTT
CASSLAGGRDTIYF
>TRBV28|.|.|TRBJ1-2|18
TGTGCCAGCAGTTTACCCAATCTTCCCCGCCCTAATGATGGTGGCTACACCTTC
CASSLPNLPRPNDGGYTF
>TRBV4-1|.|.|TRBJ1-2|14
TGCGCCAGCAGCCAAGAAGTTTCGGAGCCTGGCTACACCTTC
CASSQEVSEPGYTF
>TRBV19|.|.|TRBJ1-5|14
TGTGCCAGTAGTATAGGGGGGGAGGGTCAGCCCCAGCATTTT
CASSIGGEGQPQHF
>TRBV25-1|TRBD1|.|TRBJ1-1|17
TGTGCCAGCAGTGATGAGGCGGGTCAGGGGGTTATCACTGAAGCTTTCTTT
CASSDEAGQGVITEAFF
>TRBV6-5|.|.|TRBJ1-2|13
TGTGCCAGCAGAAAAGGGACTGCCCATGGCTACACCTTC
CASRKGTAHGYTF
>TRBV6-5|.|.|TRBJ1-1|12
TGTGCCAGTTTAGGGGTCGAAGGTGAAGCTTTCTTT
CASLGVEGEAFF
>TRBV5-4|TRBD2|.|TRBJ2-7|17
TGTGCCAGCAGCTCAGGGCCGGGGCGGGGGGGTTCCTACGAGCAGTACTTC
CASSSGPGRGGSYEQYF
>TRBV28|TRBD2|.|TRBJ2-3|13
TGTGCCAGCAATCCAGGAGGGACTAGCGAGGAGTATTTT
CASNPGGTSEEYF
>TRBV28|TRBD1|.|TRBJ1-4|14
TGTGCCAGCAGTACTGGACAGGGGCAGGAAAAACTGTTTTTT
CASSTGQGQEKLFF
>TRBV7-7|TRBD2|.|TRBJ2-3|15
TGTGCTAGCAGCCAAAGCGGGGAGGGCACAGATACGCAGTATTTT
CASSQSGEGTDTQYF
>TRBV5-6|TRBD1|.|TRBJ1-6|16
TGTGCCAGCAGCCAAGGGACAGGGGCTTATAATTCACCCCTCCACTTT
CASSQGTGAYNSPLHF
>TRBV4-3|.|few|TRBJ1-2|14
TGCGCCAGCAGCCCCCGAGGCGGTAACTATGGCTACACCTTC
CASSPRGGNYGYTF
>TRBV2|TRBD1|once|TRBJ1-4|17
TGTGCCAGCAGACCGGGACAGGGGGCTGGAACTAATGAAAAACTGTTTTTT
CASRPGQGAGTNEKLFF
>TRBV14|.|.|TRBJ1-5|14
TGTGCCAGCAGCCAAACTGGACTGAAGCAGCCCCAGCATTTT
CASSQTGLKQPQHF
>TRBV19|TRBD1|.|TRBJ1-2|16
TGTGCCAGTAGTGTGTCTCCGGGACAGGGTTGGTATGGCTACACCTTC
CASSVSPGQGWYGYTF
>TRBV7-3|TRBD1|.|TRBJ1-1|14
TGTGCCAGCAGCCGAGACAGGGTGAACACTGAAGCTTTCTTT
CASSRDRVNTEAFF